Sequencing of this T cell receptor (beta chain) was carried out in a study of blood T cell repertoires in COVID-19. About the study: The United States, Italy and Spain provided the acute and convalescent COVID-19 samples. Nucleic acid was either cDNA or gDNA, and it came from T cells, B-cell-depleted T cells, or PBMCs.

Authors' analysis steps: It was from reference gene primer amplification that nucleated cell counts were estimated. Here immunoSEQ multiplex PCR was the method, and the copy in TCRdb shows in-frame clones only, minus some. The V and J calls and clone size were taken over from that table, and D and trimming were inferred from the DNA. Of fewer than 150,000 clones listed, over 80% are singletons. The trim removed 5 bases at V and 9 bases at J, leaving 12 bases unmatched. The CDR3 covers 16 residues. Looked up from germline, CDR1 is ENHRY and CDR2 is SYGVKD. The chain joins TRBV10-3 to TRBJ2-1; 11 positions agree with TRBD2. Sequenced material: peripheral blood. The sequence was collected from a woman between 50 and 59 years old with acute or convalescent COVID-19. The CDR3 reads CAISRPTSGSGSEQFF. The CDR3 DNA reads TGTGCCATCAGTCGCCCTACTAGCGGGAGTGGGTCTGAGCAGTTCTTC.